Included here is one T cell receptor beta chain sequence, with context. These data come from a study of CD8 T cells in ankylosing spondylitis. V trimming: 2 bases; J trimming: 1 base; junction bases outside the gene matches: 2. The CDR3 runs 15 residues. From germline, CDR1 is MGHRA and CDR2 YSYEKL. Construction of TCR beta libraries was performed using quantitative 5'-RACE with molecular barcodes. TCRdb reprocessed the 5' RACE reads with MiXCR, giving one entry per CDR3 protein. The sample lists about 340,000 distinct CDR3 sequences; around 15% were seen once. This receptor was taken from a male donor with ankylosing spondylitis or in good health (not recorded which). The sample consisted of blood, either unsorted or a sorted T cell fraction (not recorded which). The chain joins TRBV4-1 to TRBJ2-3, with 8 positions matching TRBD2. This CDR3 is CASSQPTSGTDTQYF. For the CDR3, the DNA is TGCGCCAGCAGCCAACCGACTAGCGGCACAGATACGCAGTATTTT.